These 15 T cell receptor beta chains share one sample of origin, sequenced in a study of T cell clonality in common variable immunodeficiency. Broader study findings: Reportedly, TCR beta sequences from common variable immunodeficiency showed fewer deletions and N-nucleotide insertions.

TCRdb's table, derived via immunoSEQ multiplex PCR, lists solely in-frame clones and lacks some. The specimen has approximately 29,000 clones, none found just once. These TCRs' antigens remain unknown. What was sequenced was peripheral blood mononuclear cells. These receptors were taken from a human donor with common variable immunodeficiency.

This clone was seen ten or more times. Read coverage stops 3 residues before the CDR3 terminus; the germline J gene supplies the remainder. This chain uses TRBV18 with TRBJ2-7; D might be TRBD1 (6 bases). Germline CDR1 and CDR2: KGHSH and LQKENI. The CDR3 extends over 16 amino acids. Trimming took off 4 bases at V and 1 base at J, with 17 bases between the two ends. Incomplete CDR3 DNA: TGTGCCAGCTCACAGTGGGGGCAGCAACGTTCCTACGAG. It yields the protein CASSQWGQQRSYE. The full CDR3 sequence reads CASSQWGQQRSYEQYF.

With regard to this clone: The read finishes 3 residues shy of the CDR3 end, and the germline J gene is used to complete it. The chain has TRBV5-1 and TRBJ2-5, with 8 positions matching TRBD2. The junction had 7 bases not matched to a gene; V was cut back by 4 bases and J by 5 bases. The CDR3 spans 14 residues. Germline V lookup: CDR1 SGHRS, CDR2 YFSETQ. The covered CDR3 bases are TGCGCCAGCAGCCCGGGGGGGGCCGGTGAGACC. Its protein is CASSPGGAGET. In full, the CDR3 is CASSPGGAGETQYF. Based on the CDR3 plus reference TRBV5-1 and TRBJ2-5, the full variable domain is KAGVTQTPRYLIKTRGQQVTLSCSPISGHRSVSWYQQTPGQGLQFLFEYFSETQRNKGNFPGRFSGRQFSNSRSEMNVSTLELGDSALYLCASSPGGAGETQYFGPGTRLLVL.

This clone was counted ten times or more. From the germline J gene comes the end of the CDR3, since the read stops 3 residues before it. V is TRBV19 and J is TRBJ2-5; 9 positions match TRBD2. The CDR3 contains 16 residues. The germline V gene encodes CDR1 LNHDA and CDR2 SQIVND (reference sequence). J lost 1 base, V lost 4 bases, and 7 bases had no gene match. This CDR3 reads CASSTTAGGVQETQYF. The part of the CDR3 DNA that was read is TGTGCCAGTAGTACCACAGCGGGAGGAGTCCAAGAGACC.

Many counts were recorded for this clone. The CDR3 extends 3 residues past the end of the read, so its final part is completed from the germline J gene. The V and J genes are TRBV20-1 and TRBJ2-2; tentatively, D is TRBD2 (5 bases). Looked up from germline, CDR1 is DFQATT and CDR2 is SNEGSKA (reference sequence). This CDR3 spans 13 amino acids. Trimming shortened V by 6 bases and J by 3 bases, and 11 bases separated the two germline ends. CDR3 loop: CSARTWHTGELFF. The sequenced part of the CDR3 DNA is TGCAGTGCCAGGACTTGGCACACCGGGGAG.

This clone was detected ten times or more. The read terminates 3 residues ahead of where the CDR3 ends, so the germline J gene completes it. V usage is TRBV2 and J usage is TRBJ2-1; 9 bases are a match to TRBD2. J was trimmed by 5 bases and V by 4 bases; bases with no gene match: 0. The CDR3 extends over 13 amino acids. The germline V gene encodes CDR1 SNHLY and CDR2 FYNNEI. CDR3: CASSGLADNEQFF. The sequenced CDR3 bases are TGTGCCAGCAGTGGACTAGCGGACAATGAG.

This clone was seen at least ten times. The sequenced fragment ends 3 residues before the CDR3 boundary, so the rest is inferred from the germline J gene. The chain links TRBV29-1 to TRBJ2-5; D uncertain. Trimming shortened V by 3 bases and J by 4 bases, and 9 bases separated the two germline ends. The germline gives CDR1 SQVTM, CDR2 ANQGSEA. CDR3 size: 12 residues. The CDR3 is CSVDSAPETQYF. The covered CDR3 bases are TGCAGCGTTGACAGCGCCCCAGAGACC.

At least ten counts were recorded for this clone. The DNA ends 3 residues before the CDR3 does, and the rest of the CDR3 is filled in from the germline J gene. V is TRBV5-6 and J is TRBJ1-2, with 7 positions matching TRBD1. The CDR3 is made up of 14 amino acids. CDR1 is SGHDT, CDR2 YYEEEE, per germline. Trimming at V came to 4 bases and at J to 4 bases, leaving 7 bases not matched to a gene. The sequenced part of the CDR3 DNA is TGTGCCAGCAGCACCAAAAGGGACAGCTATGGC. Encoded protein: CASSTKRDSYG. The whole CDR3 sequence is CASSTKRDSYGYTF.

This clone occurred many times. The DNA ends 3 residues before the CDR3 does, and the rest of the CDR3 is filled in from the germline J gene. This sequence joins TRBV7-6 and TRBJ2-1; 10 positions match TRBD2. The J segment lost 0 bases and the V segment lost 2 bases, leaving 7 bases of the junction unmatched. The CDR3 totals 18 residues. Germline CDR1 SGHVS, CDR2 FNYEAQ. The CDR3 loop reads CASSLSPSGSSSYNEQFF. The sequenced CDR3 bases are TGTGCCAGCAGCTTATCGCCTAGCGGGAGCAGCTCCTACAATGAG.

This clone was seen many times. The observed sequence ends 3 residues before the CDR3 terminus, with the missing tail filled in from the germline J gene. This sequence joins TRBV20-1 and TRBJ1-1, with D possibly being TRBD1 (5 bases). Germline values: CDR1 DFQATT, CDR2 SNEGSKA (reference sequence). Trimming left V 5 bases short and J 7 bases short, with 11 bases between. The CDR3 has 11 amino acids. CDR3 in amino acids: CSARGTREAFF. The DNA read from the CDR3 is TGCAGTGCTCGGGGGACGCGTGAA.

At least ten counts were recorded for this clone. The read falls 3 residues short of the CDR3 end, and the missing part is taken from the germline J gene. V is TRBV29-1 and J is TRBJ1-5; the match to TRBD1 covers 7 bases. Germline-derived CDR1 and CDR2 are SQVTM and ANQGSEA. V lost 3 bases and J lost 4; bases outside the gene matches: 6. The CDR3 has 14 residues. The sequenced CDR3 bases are TGCAGCGTTGATAGGACAGGTAAAAATCAGCCC. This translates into CSVDRTGKNQP. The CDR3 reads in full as CSVDRTGKNQPQHF.

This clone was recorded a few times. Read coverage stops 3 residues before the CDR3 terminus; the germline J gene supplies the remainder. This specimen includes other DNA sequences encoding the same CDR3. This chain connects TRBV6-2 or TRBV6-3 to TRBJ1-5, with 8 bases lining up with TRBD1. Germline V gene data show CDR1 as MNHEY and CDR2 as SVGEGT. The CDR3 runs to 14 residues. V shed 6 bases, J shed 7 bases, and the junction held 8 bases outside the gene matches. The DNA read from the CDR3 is TGTGCCAGCAGCCAGTCAGGGGGCGGGCAGCCC. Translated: CASSQSGGGQP. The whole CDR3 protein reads CASSQSGGGQPQHF.

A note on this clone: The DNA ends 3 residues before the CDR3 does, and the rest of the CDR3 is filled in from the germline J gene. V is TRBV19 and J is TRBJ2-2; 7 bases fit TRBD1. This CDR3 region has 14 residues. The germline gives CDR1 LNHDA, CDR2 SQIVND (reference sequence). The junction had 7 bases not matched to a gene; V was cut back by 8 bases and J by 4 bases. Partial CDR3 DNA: TGTGCCAGTGCAACAGGGGTGGGCACCGGGGAG. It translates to CASATGVGTGE. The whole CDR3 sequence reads CASATGVGTGELFF.

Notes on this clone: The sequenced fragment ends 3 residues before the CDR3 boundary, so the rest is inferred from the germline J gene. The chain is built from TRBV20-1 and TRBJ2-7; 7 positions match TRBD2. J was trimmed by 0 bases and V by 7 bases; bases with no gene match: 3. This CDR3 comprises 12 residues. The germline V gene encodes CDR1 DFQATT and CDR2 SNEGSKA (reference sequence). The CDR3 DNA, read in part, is TGCAGTGGGACTAGGGGCTCCTACGAG. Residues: CSGTRGSYE. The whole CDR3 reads CSGTRGSYEQYF.

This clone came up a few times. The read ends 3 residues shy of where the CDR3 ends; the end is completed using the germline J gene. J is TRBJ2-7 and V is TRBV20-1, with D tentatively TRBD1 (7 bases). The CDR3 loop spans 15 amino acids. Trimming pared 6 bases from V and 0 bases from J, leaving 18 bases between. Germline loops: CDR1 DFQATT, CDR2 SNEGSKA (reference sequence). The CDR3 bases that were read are TGCAGTGCCCGGGACAGACGGGAGAGCTCCTACGAG. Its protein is CSARDRRESSYE. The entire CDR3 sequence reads CSARDRRESSYEQYF.

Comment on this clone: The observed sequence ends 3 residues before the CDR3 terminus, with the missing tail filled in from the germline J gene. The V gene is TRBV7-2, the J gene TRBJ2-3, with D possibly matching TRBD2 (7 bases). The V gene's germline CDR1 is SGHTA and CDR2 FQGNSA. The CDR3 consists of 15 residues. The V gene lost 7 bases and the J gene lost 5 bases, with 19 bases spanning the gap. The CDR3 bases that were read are TGTGCCAGCAACCTACAAGGGGGAGGGGGAGATACG. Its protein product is CASNLQGGGGDT. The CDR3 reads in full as CASNLQGGGGDTQYF.